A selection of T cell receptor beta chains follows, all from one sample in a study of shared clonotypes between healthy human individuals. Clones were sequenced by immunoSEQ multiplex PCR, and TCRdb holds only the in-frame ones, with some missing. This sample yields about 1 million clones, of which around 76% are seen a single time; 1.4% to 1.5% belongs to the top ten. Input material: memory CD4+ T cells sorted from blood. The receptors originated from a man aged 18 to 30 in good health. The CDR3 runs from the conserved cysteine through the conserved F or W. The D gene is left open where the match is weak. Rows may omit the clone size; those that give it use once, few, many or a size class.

TGTGCCAGCAGCTTAGAACAGGGATCTGTAAAGACCCAGTACTTC CASSLEQGSVKTQYF few TRBV11-2 NA TRBJ2-5
TGTGCCTGGAGGGGCACAATTGCAACTAATGAAAAACTGTTTTTT CAWRGTIATNEKLFF NA TRBV30 NA TRBJ1-4
TGTGCCAGCAGCTTGGGGCTAGCGGGAAACACAGATACGCAGTATTTT CASSLGLAGNTDTQYF NA TRBV5-4 TRBD2 TRBJ2-3
TGTGCCAGCACCCCCGAGCTAGCAGGCTCCTACGAGCAGTACTTC CASTPELAGSYEQYF NA TRBV7-2 NA TRBJ2-7
TGTGCCAGCAGTCGGATTACAGCGAACACTGAAGCTTTCTTT CASSRITANTEAFF NA TRBV6-4 NA TRBJ1-1
TGTGCCTGGAGTAGTGGGTCCTACGAGCAGTACTTC CAWSSGSYEQYF NA TRBV30 NA TRBJ2-7
TGTGCCAGCCAGGGGGATTATAATGAAAAACTGTTTTTT CASQGDYNEKLFF NA TRBV9 TRBD1 TRBJ1-4
TGTGCCAGCAGCCGCGACAGGGGTAATGAAAAACTGTTTTTT CASSRDRGNEKLFF few TRBV7-2 TRBD1 TRBJ1-4
TGTGCCAGCAGTTATGGGGTGGGACACACTGAAGCTTTCTTT CASSYGVGHTEAFF once TRBV6-5 NA TRBJ1-1
TGTGCCAGCACTCCCCAATGGGCAGATACGCAGTATTTT CASTPQWADTQYF NA TRBV6-1 NA TRBJ2-3
TGTGCCAGCTCGGGGAATTCACCCCTCCACTTT CASSGNSPLHF NA TRBV6-6 NA TRBJ1-6
TGTGCCAGCAGTTACGAGGGACAGCTTAATTCACCCCTCCACTTT CASSYEGQLNSPLHF NA TRBV6-5 TRBD1 TRBJ1-6
TGTGCCAGCAGCTCCCAGGGGGAATCAGGTGGCTACACCTTC CASSSQGESGGYTF once TRBV7-9 TRBD1 TRBJ1-2
TGTGCCAGCACCCTGAAAAGGGGGAATGGCTACACCTTC CASTLKRGNGYTF NA TRBV6-1 NA TRBJ1-2
TGTGCCAGCAGCTTAGCGCGGGGGTGGGACATTGCCTACAATGAGCAGTTCTTC CASSLARGWDIAYNEQFF NA TRBV7-2 NA TRBJ2-1
TGCGCCAGCCGCGGTACGGGGGAGGGCACAGATACGCAGTATTTT CASRGTGEGTDTQYF many TRBV5-1 NA TRBJ2-3
TGTGCCAGCTCACCACCGGCAGCTTACAATGAGCAGTTCTTC CASSPPAAYNEQFF once TRBV18 NA TRBJ2-1
TGTGCCATCAGCAGCGGGAACCAAGAGACCCAGTACTTC CAISSGNQETQYF few TRBV10-3 TRBD2 TRBJ2-5
TGTGCCAGCAGCTTAGCCCAGACAGGGGGAAACACCATATATTTT CASSLAQTGGNTIYF NA TRBV7-8 TRBD1 TRBJ1-3
TGCGCCAGCATCCCAGGGGTTTTCGACACGAACACTGAAGCTTTCTTT CASIPGVFDTNTEAFF NA TRBV5-1 NA TRBJ1-1
TGTGCCAGCAGCGACCAGACAGGTTCAGGGCCCCAGCATTTT CASSDQTGSGPQHF NA TRBV7-9 NA TRBJ1-5